The following is a TCR beta chain sequence with its context. Its cognate antigen has yet to be identified. No much larger clone is present one base from it, and per-base qualities are unavailable. The data stem from a study of a mutant IDH1 vaccine in newly diagnosed glioma (dated by TCRdb to the early 2020s). With regard to the full study: Vaccination started 4-6 weeks after radiotherapy alone, or was given together with temozolomide cycles in the groups whose treatment included chemotherapy. Of the 30 to 35 patients who were treated, around 60% were male and 37.5% were female, and the mean age was about 40 years. Before enrollment, most patients had been given radiochemotherapy with temozolomide as standard therapy, while the rest had received either radiotherapy alone or temozolomide alone. The week-35 safety follow-up was designated visit V12, and the week-47 end of study was designated visit V13. Peripheral blood was drawn at six visits: V03 (baseline), V05, V07, V10, V12 and V13. For exploratory analyses, longitudinal TCRB deep sequencing was carried out in 25 to 30 treated patients wherever samples were available.

The time point tag for this specimen amounts to: week 35, safety follow-up. A 20-mer mutant IDH1 peptide at 300 micrograms in Montanide made up each vaccine dose, which was injected subcutaneously together with topical imiquimod. Patients received eight vaccinations in weeks 1, 3, 5, 7, 11, 15, 19 and 23, corresponding to visits V03 through V10. All donors had newly diagnosed IDH1-mutant astrocytomas of WHO grade 3 or 4 that showed loss of nuclear ATRX. The samples were drawn from NOA16, a multicentre, single-arm, open-label phase I trial in Germany that tested a mutant IDH1 peptide vaccine in humans for the first time. Genomic DNA for TCRB sequencing was extracted from EDTA blood using the DNeasy Blood and Tissue Kit. The paper as a whole reports these results and caveats: Changes in the top peripheral T cell clonotypes picked up by TCRB sequencing did not appear to be linked to pseudoprogression. Availability determined which PBMC samples were chosen for TCRB deep sequencing. According to the authors, sample limitations meant that analyses of patient blood samples could not be reproduced. Vaccine-induced immune responses across multiple MHC alleles were detected in about 92% of patients.

Libraries came from the immunoSEQ multiplex PCR assay. The hsTCRB Kit was used according to the manufacturer's protocol to amplify rearranged TCR beta chain sequences. TCRB libraries were sequenced on an Illumina MiSeq. From the authors' description of their analysis: The kit vendor's proprietary platform handled demultiplexing, trimming and gene mapping. TCRdb re-hosts the immuneACCESS table, in-frame sequences only. Its copies lack some clones; in the studies checked, an unresolved V gene accounts for under half of them, and the cause for the rest is not known. Clone size and the V and J calls come from that table; the DNA yielded D and trimming. This sample lists 31,000 or so clones; roughly 75% were detected once. The top ten clones comprise 11% of the sample. V was cut back by 5 bases and J by 3 bases, leaving a gap of 14 bases between them. From a lookup of the germline V gene, CDR1 and CDR2 are LGHNT and FRNRAP. The CDR3 holds 14 amino acids from the cysteine to the phenylalanine. The kept DNA is CDR3 alone, 42 bases in frame from the first base.

This sequence uses TRBV12-5 and TRBJ2-7; tentative D gene TRBD1, with 5 bases matching. Here the sequenced sample was PBMCs, taken from a glioma patient whose treatment included an IDH1 peptide vaccine. The receptor comes from a woman between 40 and 50 years old with glioma. CDR3 sequence: CASGTPRVLYEQYF. The DNA sequence is as follows: TGTGCTAGTGGTACCCCCAGGGTTCTCTACGAGCAGTACTTC.